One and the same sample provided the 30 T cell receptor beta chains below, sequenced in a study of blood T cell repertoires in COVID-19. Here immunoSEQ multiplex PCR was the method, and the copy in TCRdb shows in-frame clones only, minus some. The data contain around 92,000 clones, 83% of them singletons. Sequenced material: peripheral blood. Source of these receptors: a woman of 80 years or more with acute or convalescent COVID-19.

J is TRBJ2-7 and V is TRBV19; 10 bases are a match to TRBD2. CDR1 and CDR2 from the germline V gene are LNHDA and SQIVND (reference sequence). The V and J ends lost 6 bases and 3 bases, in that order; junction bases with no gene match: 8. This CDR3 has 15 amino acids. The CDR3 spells CASSETSGTYYEQYF. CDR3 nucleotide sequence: TGTGCCAGTAGCGAAACTAGCGGGACATACTACGAGCAGTACTTC.

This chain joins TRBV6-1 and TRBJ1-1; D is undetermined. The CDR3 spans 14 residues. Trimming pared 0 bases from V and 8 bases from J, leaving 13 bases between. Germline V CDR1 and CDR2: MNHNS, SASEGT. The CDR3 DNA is TGTGCCAGCAGTGAAGCGCGGCAGTTCGACGAAGCTTTCTTT. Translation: CASSEARQFDEAFF.

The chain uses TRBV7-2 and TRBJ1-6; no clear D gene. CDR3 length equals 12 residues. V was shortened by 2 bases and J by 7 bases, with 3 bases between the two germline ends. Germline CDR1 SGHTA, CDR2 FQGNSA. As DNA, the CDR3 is TGTGCCAGCAGCTTACTCAATTCACCCCTCCACTTT. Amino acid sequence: CASSLLNSPLHF.

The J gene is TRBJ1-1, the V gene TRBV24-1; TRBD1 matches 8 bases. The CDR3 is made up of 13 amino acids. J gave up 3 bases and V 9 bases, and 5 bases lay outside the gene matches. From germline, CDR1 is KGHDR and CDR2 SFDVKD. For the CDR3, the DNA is TGTGCCACCCGACAGGGGCGCGACACTGAAGCTTTCTTT. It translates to CATRQGRDTEAFF.

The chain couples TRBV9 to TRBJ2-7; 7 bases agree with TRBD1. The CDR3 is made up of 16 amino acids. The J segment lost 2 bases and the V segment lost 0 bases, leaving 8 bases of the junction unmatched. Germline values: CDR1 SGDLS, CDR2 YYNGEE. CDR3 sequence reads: CASSVEPRGRAYEQYF. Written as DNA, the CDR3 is TGTGCCAGCAGCGTAGAACCGAGGGGGCGGGCCTACGAGCAGTACTTC. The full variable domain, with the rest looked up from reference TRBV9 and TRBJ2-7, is DSGVTQTPKHLITATGQRVTLRCSPRSGDLSVYWYQQSLDQGLQFLIQYYNGEERAKGNILERFSAQQFPDLHSELNLSSLELGDSALYFCASSVEPRGRAYEQYFGPGTRLTVT.

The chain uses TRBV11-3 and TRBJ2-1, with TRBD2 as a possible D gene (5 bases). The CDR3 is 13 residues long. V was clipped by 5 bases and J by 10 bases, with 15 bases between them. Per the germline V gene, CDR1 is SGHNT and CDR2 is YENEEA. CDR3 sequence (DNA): TGTGCCAGCAGCCGGCGATGGGAGCCGGAGCAGTTCTTC. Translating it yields CASSRRWEPEQFF.

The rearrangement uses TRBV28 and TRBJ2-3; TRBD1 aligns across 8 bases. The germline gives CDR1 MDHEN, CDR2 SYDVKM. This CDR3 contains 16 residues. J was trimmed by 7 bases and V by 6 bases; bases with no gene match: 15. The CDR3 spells CASSKRTGILGHTQYF. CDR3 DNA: TGTGCCAGCAGCAAAAGGACAGGGATACTTGGGCATACGCAGTATTTT.

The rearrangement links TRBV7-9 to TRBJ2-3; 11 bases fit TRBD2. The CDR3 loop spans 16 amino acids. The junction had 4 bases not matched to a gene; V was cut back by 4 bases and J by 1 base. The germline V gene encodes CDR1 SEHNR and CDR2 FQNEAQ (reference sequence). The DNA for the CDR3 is TGTGCCAGCAGCTCGGGACTAGCGGCACGCACAGATACGCAGTATTTT. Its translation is CASSSGLAARTDTQYF.

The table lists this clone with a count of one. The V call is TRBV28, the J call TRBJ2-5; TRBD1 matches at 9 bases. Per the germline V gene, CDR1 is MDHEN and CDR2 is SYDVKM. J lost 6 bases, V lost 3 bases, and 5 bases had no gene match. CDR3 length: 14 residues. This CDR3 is CASSFSDRGQTQYF. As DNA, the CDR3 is TGTGCCAGCAGTTTCTCGGACAGGGGCCAGACCCAGTACTTC.

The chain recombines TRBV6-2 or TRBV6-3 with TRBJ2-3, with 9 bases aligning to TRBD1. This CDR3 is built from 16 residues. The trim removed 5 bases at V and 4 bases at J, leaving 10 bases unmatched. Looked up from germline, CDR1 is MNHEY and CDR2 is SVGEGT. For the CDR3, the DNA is TGTGCCAGCAGTCGTGGCGCGGGACAGGGTTCAGATACGCAGTATTTT. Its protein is CASSRGAGQGSDTQYF.

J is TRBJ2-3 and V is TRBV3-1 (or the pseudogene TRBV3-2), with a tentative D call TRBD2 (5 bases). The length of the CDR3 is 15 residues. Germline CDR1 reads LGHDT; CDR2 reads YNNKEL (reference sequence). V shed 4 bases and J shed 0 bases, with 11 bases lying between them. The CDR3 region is CASSLADYSTDTQYF. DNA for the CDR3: TGTGCCAGCAGCCTCGCCGACTATAGCACAGATACGCAGTATTTT.

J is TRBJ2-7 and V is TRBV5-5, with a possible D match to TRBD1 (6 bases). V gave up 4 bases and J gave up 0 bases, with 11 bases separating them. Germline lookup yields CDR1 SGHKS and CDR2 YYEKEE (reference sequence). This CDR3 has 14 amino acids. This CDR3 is CASSHTGPSYEQYF. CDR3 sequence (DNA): TGTGCCAGCAGCCATACAGGGCCCTCCTACGAGCAGTACTTC.

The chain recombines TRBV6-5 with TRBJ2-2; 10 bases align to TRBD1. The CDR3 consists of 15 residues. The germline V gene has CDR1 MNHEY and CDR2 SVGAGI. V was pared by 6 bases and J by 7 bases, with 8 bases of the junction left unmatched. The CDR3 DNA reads TGTGCCAGCAGCCTTGACAGGGGGCGATTCGGGGAGCTGTTTTTT. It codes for CASSLDRGRFGELFF.

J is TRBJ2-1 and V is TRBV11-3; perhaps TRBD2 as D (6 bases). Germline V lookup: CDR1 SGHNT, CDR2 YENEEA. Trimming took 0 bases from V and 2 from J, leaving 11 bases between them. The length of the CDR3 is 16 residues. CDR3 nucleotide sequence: TGTGCCAGCAGCTTAGACGGGAGCGGGCCCTACAATGAGCAGTTCTTC. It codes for CASSLDGSGPYNEQFF.

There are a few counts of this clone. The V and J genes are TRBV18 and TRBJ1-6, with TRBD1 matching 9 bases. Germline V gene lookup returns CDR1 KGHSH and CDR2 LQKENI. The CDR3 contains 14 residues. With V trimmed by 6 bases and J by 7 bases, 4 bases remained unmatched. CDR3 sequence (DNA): TGTGCCAGCTCCGTGGGACAGGGAAATTCACCCCTCCACTTT. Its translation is CASSVGQGNSPLHF.

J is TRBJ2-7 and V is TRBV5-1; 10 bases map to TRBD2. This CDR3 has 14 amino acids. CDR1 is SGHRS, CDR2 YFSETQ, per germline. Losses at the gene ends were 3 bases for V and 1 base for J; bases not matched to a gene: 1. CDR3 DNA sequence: TGCGCCAGCAGCTCTAGCGGGGGTTCCTACGAGCAGTACTTC. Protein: CASSSSGGSYEQYF.

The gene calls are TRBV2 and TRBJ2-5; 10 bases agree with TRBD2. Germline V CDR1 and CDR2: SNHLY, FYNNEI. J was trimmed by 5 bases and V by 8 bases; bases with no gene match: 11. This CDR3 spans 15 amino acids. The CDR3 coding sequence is TGTGCCAGCGGGGAGCGGGAGGGGGGTTCTGAGACCCAGTACTTC. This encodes CASGEREGGSETQYF.

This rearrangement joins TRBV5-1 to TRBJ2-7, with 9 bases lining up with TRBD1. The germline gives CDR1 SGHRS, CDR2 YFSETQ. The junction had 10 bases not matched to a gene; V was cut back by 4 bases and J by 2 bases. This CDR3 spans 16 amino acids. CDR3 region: CASSKDTGGEPYEQYF. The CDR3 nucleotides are TGCGCCAGCAGCAAGGACACAGGGGGCGAACCCTACGAGCAGTACTTC.

DNA of the CDR3: TGCGCCAGCAGCCGAGCTGGGACAGGGAGGGAGACCCAGTACTTC. The encoded protein is CASSRAGTGRETQYF. This chain joins TRBV4-1 and TRBJ2-5; 9 bases agree with TRBD1. The J segment lost 5 bases and the V segment lost 4 bases, leaving 8 bases of the junction unmatched. CDR1 and CDR2 from the germline V gene are MGHRA and YSYEKL. The CDR3 spans 15 residues.

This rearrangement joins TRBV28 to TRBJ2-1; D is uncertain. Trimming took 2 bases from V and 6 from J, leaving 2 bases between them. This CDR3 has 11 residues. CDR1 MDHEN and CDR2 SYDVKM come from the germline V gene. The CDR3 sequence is CASSLRNEQFF. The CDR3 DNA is TGTGCCAGCAGTTTACGCAATGAGCAGTTCTTC.

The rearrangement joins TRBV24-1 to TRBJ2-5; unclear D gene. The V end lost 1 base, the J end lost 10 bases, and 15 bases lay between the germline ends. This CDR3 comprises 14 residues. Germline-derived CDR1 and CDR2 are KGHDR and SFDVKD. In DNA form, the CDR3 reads TGTGCCACCAGTGATTTTTCCACCCCCCATAGCCAGTACTTC. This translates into CATSDFSTPHSQYF.

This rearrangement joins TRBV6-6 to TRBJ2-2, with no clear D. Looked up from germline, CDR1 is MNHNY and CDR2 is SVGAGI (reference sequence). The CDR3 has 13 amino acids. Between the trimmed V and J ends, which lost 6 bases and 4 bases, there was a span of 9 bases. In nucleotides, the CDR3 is TGTGCCAGCAGCGCTTCGGGCACCGGGGAGCTGTTTTTT. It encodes CASSASGTGELFF.

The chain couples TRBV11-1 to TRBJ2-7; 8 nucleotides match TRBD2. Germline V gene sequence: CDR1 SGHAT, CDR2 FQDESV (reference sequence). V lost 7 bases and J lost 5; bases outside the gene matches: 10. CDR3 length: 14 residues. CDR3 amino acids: CASKRAGGLDEQYF. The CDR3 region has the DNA TGTGCCAGCAAGAGGGCGGGAGGCCTCGACGAGCAGTACTTC.

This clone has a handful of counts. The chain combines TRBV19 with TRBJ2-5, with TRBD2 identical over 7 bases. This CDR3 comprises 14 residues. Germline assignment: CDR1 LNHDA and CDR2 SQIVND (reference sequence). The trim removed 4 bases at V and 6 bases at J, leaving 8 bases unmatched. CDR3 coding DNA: TGTGCCAGTAGTAGAAGCCCGAGCGGGAAGACCCAGTACTTC. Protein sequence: CASSRSPSGKTQYF.

The CDR3 nucleotides are TGTGCCAGCAGGCCCGGGACAGCTGGAAACACCATATATTTT. Translating gives CASRPGTAGNTIYF. The chain recombines TRBV2 with TRBJ1-3, with 7 bases fitting TRBD1. CDR3 size: 14 residues. V was pared by 6 bases and J by 2 bases, with 4 bases of the junction left unmatched. Germline V gene data show CDR1 as SNHLY and CDR2 as FYNNEI.

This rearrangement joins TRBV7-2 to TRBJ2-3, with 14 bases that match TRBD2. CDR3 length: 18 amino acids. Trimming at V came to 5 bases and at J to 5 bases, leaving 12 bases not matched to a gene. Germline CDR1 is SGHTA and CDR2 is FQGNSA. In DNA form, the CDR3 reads TGTGCCAGCAGCCCACCACGCCGACTAGCGGGAGGGTTAGATACGCAGTATTTT. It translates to CASSPPRRLAGGLDTQYF.

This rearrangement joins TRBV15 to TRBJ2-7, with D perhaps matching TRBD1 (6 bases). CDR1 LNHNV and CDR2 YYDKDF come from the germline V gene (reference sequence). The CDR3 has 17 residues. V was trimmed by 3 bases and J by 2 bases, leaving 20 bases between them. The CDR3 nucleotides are TGTGCCACCAGCAGGGACCTGGGGGCTTCCATCACCTACGAGCAGTACTTC. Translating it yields CATSRDLGASITYEQYF.

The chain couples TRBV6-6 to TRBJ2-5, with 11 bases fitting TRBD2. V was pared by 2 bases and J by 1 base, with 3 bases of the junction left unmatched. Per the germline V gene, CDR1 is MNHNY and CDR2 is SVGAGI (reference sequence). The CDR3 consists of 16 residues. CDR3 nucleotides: TGTGCCAGCAGTTACCGGACTAGCGGGTCCCAAGAGACCCAGTACTTC. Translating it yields CASSYRTSGSQETQYF.

Here the CDR3 DNA reads TGTGCCAGCTCACCCCGGGGAGCGGGAGGAATAGATACGCAGTATTTT. It encodes CASSPRGAGGIDTQYF. This chain links TRBV18 with TRBJ2-3, with 9 bases that match TRBD2. Germline-derived CDR1 and CDR2 are KGHSH and LQKENI. J lost 5 bases, V lost 3 bases, and 9 bases had no gene match. The CDR3 covers 16 residues.

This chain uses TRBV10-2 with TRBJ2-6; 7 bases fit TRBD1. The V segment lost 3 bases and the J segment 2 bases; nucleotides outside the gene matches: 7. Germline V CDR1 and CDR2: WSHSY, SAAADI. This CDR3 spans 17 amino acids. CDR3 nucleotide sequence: TGCGCCAGCAGTGACCCCGCGACAGGGACTGGGGCCAACGTCCTGACTTTC. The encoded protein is CASSDPATGTGANVLTF.